This TCR beta chain was captured in a study of blood T cell repertoires in COVID-19. On the study more broadly: T cells, B-cell-depleted T cells, or PBMCs provided the cDNA or gDNA that served as material.

Enrollees, 18 to 89 years old, lived in around 23 US areas. Recovered status applied to Cohort 3 donors who had two consecutive negative PCRs. It also applied to those with clearance or with symptom resolution. The assay was immunoSEQ multiplex PCR, and TCRdb's table has in-frame clones only and misses some. The table includes about 200,000 clones, about 80% detected once. The CDR3 has 16 amino acids. The chain has TRBV21-1 and TRBJ1-1; the D segment call TRBD1 is taken from the table without a DNA check. TRBV21-1 is marked as a pseudogene. Sequencing used PBMCs or T cells enriched from blood (not recorded which). This sequence was found in a man aged 40-50 years who had recovered from COVID-19. The DNA of the CDR3 is TGTGCCAGCTACCCTCGGACCCCGGACAGAAACACTGAAGCTTTCTTT. This sequence encodes CASYPRTPDRNTEAFF.